These 8 T cell receptor beta chains originate from one sample sequenced in a study of blood T cell repertoires in COVID-19 (TCRdb year 2020). Libraries came from the immunoSEQ multiplex PCR assay. The table comes from immuneACCESS by way of TCRdb, which keeps in-frame sequences with V and J called. Part of the clones is missing from these tables; in studies checked, under half for an unresolved V gene and the rest for unknown reasons. The sample profile shows over 150,000 clones; around 85% of them were found once. The biggest ten clones account for approximately 1% of the sample. The sample taken for sequencing was peripheral blood. The receptor source for this set is a man aged 25 to 40 with acute or convalescent COVID-19.

This clone came up once. J is TRBJ2-3 and V is TRBV5-1, with TRBD1 matching over 9 bases. The CDR3 has 16 residues. Germline CDR1 and CDR2: SGHRS and YFSETQ. Trimming took 4 bases from V and 2 from J; bases not matched to a gene: 8. CDR3 sequence: CASSQGQGINTDTQYF. CDR3 DNA sequence: TGCGCCAGCAGCCAAGGACAGGGGATAAACACAGATACGCAGTATTTT.

This chain links TRBV3-1 (or the pseudogene TRBV3-2) with TRBJ2-7; no clear D. The CDR3 spans 14 residues. Germline CDR1 is LGHDT and CDR2 is YNNKEL (reference sequence). V shed 3 bases and J shed 1 base, with 10 bases lying between them. The CDR3 DNA reads as TGTGCCAGCAGCCACGCGGCTGGATCCTACGAGCAGTACTTC. This sequence encodes CASSHAAGSYEQYF.

CDR3 region: CASSLTGGQETQYF. The CDR3 region has the DNA TGTGCCAGCAGCCTGACAGGGGGCCAAGAGACCCAGTACTTC. The chain is built from TRBV6-5 and TRBJ2-5, with TRBD1 matching 9 bases. The CDR3 runs 14 residues. With V trimmed by 6 bases and J by 1 base, 3 bases remained unmatched. Germline assignment: CDR1 MNHEY and CDR2 SVGAGI.

V usage is TRBV5-1 and J usage is TRBJ1-6, with D possibly TRBD1 on 6 matching bases. The CDR3 sequence is 16 residues long. V shed 0 bases and J shed 7 bases, with 14 bases lying between them. The V gene's germline CDR1 is SGHRS and CDR2 YFSETQ. CDR3 nucleotides: TGCGCCAGCAGCTTGGCGGGAACAGGGACCAATTCACCCCTCCACTTT. Its translation is CASSLAGTGTNSPLHF.

The chain recombines TRBV25-1 with TRBJ1-1; D is unresolved. The V and J ends lost 4 bases and 1 base respectively, with 13 bases between them. The CDR3 has 15 residues. Germline V CDR1 and CDR2: MGHDK, SYGVNS. In DNA, the CDR3 is TGTGCCAGCAGTGTCTTAGTAGCGGGGAACACTGAAGCTTTCTTT. Its protein product is CASSVLVAGNTEAFF.

The chain combines TRBV4-1 with TRBJ2-4, with 11 positions matching TRBD2. Germline V gene lookup returns CDR1 MGHRA and CDR2 YSYEKL. V shed 7 bases and J 0 bases; nucleotides not matched to a gene: 11. This CDR3 comprises 18 residues. This CDR3 is CASTSSGGSPLAKNIQYF. The CDR3, as DNA: TGCGCCAGCACCTCTAGCGGGGGGTCCCCCTTAGCCAAAAACATTCAGTACTTC.

CDR3: CASSIRRGYPIRYTF. Written as DNA, the CDR3 is TGTGCCAGTAGTATTCGGAGGGGCTACCCGATACGGTACACCTTC. This sequence joins TRBV19 and TRBJ1-2, with D possibly being TRBD1 (5 bases). With 3 bases removed from V and 11 bases from J, the gap between germline ends came to 22 bases. This CDR3 is 15 amino acids long. CDR1 LNHDA and CDR2 SQIVND come from the germline V gene (reference sequence).

This chain joins TRBV7-9 and TRBJ1-1; D ambiguous. The germline gives CDR1 SEHNR, CDR2 FQNEAQ (reference sequence). This CDR3 is 15 amino acids long. V was cut by 1 base and J by 1 base, with 10 bases left in between. CDR3 in amino acids: CASSLVPRANTEAFF. The CDR3 region has the DNA TGTGCCAGCAGCTTAGTTCCGAGAGCGAACACTGAAGCTTTCTTT.